This TCR beta chain came from a study of cytotoxic CD8 clonotypes in ibrutinib-treated CLL. Study details: Investigators reported 25 or so partial and 2 complete responses; after median approximately 63 months, roughly 15 patients remained remitted and around twelve progressed.

The CDR3 sequence is 13 residues long. V lost 6 bases to trimming and J lost 0 bases, with 8 bases between them. The germline gives CDR1 MNHEY, CDR2 SVGAGI. Profiled with immunoSEQ multiplex PCR; TCRdb holds only in-frame clones, not every one. The sample has under 150,000 clones, roughly 84% seen once. Cryopreserved PBMCs provided around 2 micrograms of genomic DNA for the TCR beta libraries. This specimen was PBMCs, taken after 24 months of ibrutinib treatment. This TCR came from a human donor with chronic lymphocytic leukemia. This chain connects TRBV6-5 to TRBJ1-1; TRBD1 might be the D (6 bases). The CDR3 DNA reads as TGTGCCAGCAGCAACAGGGTGAACACTGAAGCTTTCTTT. Translating gives CASSNRVNTEAFF.